This passage covers 21 T cell receptor beta chains from one sample sequenced in a study of graft-versus-host responses after intestinal transplantation. Antigens of these TCRs are unknown. Sequencing was performed with immunoSEQ multiplex PCR; in TCRdb, only in-frame clones are kept and a portion is missing. The table records 90,000 to 150,000 clones, 95% of them present only once. This specimen was unstimulated CD8+ T cells sorted from spleen or lymph node cells, taken before intestinal transplant. These TCRs come from a human donor who received an intestinal transplant.

V usage is TRBV4-3 and J usage is TRBJ2-2; D is unclear. The CDR3 runs 12 residues. Trimming cost V 4 bases and J 8 bases, with 8 bases left between them. In germline, CDR1 is LGHNA, CDR2 YSLEER. CDR3 sequence: CASSLTKGELFF. Here the CDR3 DNA reads TGCGCCAGCAGCCTCACTAAAGGGGAGCTGTTTTTT.

This chain joins TRBV5-1 and TRBJ2-7, with TRBD2 matching over 13 bases. CDR1 is SGHRS, CDR2 YFSETQ, per germline. With V trimmed by 4 bases and J by 5 bases, 9 bases remained unmatched. This CDR3 has 16 amino acids. CDR3 sequence: CASSPGLAGDPDEQYF. Written as DNA, the CDR3 is TGCGCCAGCAGCCCAGGACTAGCGGGGGACCCCGACGAGCAGTACTTC.

The chain uses TRBV4-1 and TRBJ2-5; 8 bases align to TRBD2. Trimming cost V 2 bases and J 1 base; bases outside gene matches: 0. The CDR3 spans 14 residues. Looked up from germline, CDR1 is MGHRA and CDR2 is YSYEKL. CDR3 sequence reads: CASSQSGGQETQYF. The CDR3 DNA reads TGCGCCAGCAGCCAAAGCGGGGGCCAAGAGACCCAGTACTTC.

The chain uses TRBV5-1 and TRBJ1-1; D possibly corresponds to TRBD1 (5 bases). Trimming pared 0 bases from V and 4 bases from J, leaving 13 bases between. CDR1 and CDR2 (germline): SGHRS, YFSETQ. The CDR3 length is 15 residues. CDR3: CASSLGEGLATEAFF. The DNA of the CDR3 is TGCGCCAGCAGCTTGGGTGAGGGGTTGGCCACTGAAGCTTTCTTT.

J is TRBJ2-7 and V is TRBV28; the match to TRBD1 covers 7 bases. The V segment lost 7 bases and the J segment 5 bases; nucleotides outside the gene matches: 8. Per germline, CDR1 MDHEN and CDR2 SYDVKM. CDR3 length equals 13 residues. The CDR3 DNA is TGTGCCAGCACCCCGACAGGGTCGGACGAGCAGTACTTC. Its translation: CASTPTGSDEQYF.

V gene TRBV5-8 combines with J gene TRBJ2-1; 9 positions match TRBD2. Germline V gene sequence: CDR1 SGHTS, CDR2 YDEGEE. The CDR3 has 15 amino acids. V lost 7 bases to trimming and J lost 4 bases; unmatched junction nucleotides: 9. The DNA for the CDR3 is TGTGCCAGCCCCCTTGGGCTAGCGGGGTACAATGAGCAGTTCTTC. Translated, it gives CASPLGLAGYNEQFF.

The chain links TRBV19 to TRBJ1-2; no clear D. CDR1 is LNHDA, CDR2 SQIVND, per germline (reference sequence). V lost 9 bases and J lost 6, with 11 bases in between. The CDR3 has 11 amino acids. Written as DNA, the CDR3 is TGTGCCAGCAGAACCGGGGATGGCTACACCTTC. This encodes CASRTGDGYTF. The whole variable domain, remainder taken from reference TRBV19 and TRBJ1-2, is DGGITQSPKYLFRKEGQNVTLSCEQNLNHDAMYWYRQDPGQGLRLIYYSQIVNDFQKGDIAEGYSVSREKKESFPLTVTSAQKNPTAFYLCASRTGDGYTFGSGTRLTVV.

This chain uses TRBV15 with TRBJ2-7; the D gene could be TRBD1 or TRBD2 (5 bases each). V lost 5 bases and J lost 6, with 20 bases in between. This CDR3 has 15 amino acids. Per the germline V gene, CDR1 is LNHNV and CDR2 is YYDKDF (reference sequence). CDR3 sequence reads: CATSFTNRGTSEQYF. The DNA of the CDR3 is TGTGCCACCAGCTTTACGAACCGTGGGACGAGCGAGCAGTACTTC.

The gene calls are TRBV9 and TRBJ1-1; the D gene is possibly TRBD1 (6 bases). Looked up from germline, CDR1 is SGDLS and CDR2 is YYNGEE. The CDR3 spans 14 residues. Trimming removed 0 bases at V and 5 bases at J, with 11 bases between. In nucleotides, the CDR3 is TGTGCCAGCAGCGTAGCAGGGAGGGGGACTGAAGCTTTCTTT. Translation gives CASSVAGRGTEAFF.

The CDR3 protein is CASRQGRAGEQYF. CDR3 nucleotides: TGTGCCAGCAGACAGGGAAGGGCTGGCGAGCAGTACTTC. The gene calls are TRBV6-6 and TRBJ2-7, with D possibly TRBD1 on 6 matching bases. V shed 6 bases and J shed 6 bases, with 15 bases lying between them. The CDR3 sequence is 13 residues long. In germline, CDR1 is MNHNY, CDR2 SVGAGI (reference sequence).

The CDR3, as DNA: TGCGCCAGCAGTGTAAGACAGGGCCAAGAGACCCAGTACTTC. It encodes CASSVRQGQETQYF. The chain carries TRBV10-2 and TRBJ2-5; 7 bases are a match to TRBD1. The CDR3 spans 14 residues. With 4 bases clipped from V and 1 base from J, the junction kept 3 bases outside the gene matches. Looked up from germline, CDR1 is WSHSY and CDR2 is SAAADI.

The chain carries TRBV19 and TRBJ2-5; D is undetermined. Matching the DNA end better, TRBJ2-7 makes the J call doubtful. Per germline, CDR1 LNHDA and CDR2 SQIVND (reference sequence). There are 14 residues in the CDR3. DNA for the CDR3: TGTGCCAGTAGTATCAGGACGGCCGCCTACGAGCAGTACTTC. The encoded protein is CASSIRTAAYEQYF.

This rearrangement joins TRBV27 to TRBJ2-1; D gene ambiguous. The CDR3 length is 16 residues. V was trimmed by 4 bases and J by 0 bases, leaving 13 bases between them. From germline, CDR1 is MNHEY and CDR2 SMNVEV (reference sequence). The CDR3 coding sequence is TGTGCCAGCAGTTCGATATCGGGTTTCTCCTACAATGAGCAGTTCTTC. It yields the protein CASSSISGFSYNEQFF.

This clone turned up a few times. The chain has TRBV19 and TRBJ1-2, with D tentatively TRBD1 (5 bases). This CDR3 has 14 amino acids. Germline lookup yields CDR1 LNHDA and CDR2 SQIVND (reference sequence). With 3 bases removed from V and 3 bases from J, the gap between germline ends came to 11 bases. CDR3 nucleotide sequence: TGTGCCAGTAGTATGGCAGGGAGGGACTATGGCTACACCTTC. Translating it yields CASSMAGRDYGYTF.

The V gene is TRBV9, the J gene TRBJ2-1; 9 bases are a match to TRBD2. Per germline, CDR1 SGDLS and CDR2 YYNGEE. J gave up 1 base and V 0 bases, and 5 bases lay outside the gene matches. The CDR3 extends over 17 amino acids. CDR3 nucleotides: TGTGCCAGCAGCGTAGATGCGGGAGGGATTTCCTACAATGAGCAGTTCTTC. This encodes CASSVDAGGISYNEQFF.

The V gene is TRBV10-2, the J gene TRBJ1-2; D unclear. Trimming cost V 7 bases and J 0 bases, with 18 bases left between them. This CDR3 has 16 residues. Looked up from germline, CDR1 is WSHSY and CDR2 is SAAADI. The CDR3 sequence is CASTTRRAKTNYGYTF. Here the CDR3 DNA reads TGCGCCAGCACCACCCGACGGGCAAAGACTAACTATGGCTACACCTTC.

The chain has TRBV6-1 and TRBJ1-1; 7 bases are shared with TRBD1. Trimming at V came to 5 bases and at J to 3 bases, leaving 6 bases not matched to a gene. This CDR3 has 14 residues. Germline-derived CDR1 and CDR2 are MNHNS and SASEGT. The CDR3 loop reads CASSSQGRDTEAFF. CDR3 in DNA: TGTGCCAGCAGTTCACAGGGGAGGGACACTGAAGCTTTCTTT.

In this sample, this clone turned up once. The rearrangement joins TRBV6-4 to TRBJ2-1; 7 bases fit TRBD2. Germline V gene sequence: CDR1 MRHNA, CDR2 SNTAGT. V trimming: 2 bases; J trimming: 2 bases; junction bases outside the gene matches: 9. This CDR3 has 17 residues. CDR3 nucleotide sequence: TGTGCCAGCAGTGACGCGGGCCAGGGAGGGACCTACAATGAGCAGTTCTTC. Translating gives CASSDAGQGGTYNEQFF.

In the case of this clone: The same CDR3 can be traced to other DNA sequences in this sample. The CDR3 nucleotides read TGTGCCACCAGCAGAGATAGGCCAGTTTCCTATGGCTACACCTTC. This codes for CATSRDRPVSYGYTF. This rearrangement joins TRBV15 to TRBJ1-2; D unresolved. The CDR3 totals 15 residues. Per germline, CDR1 LNHNV and CDR2 YYDKDF (reference sequence). Trimming stripped 0 bases from V and 4 bases from J, with 12 bases between.

In DNA form, the CDR3 reads TGCGCCAGCAAAATCGGTCAGGGCACAGATACGCAGTATTTT. Translating gives CASKIGQGTDTQYF. The rearrangement links TRBV5-1 to TRBJ2-3; no clear D gene. The CDR3 runs 14 residues. From germline, CDR1 is SGHRS and CDR2 YFSETQ. Trimming took off 6 bases at V and 1 base at J, with 12 bases between the two ends.

This clone appeared once. The chain links TRBV4-2 to TRBJ1-6, with 10 bases matching TRBD1. V lost 4 bases, J lost 4 bases, and 4 bases stayed unmatched. Germline loops: CDR1 LGHNA, CDR2 YNFKEQ. The CDR3 totals 16 residues. Here the CDR3 reads CASSPGQGVYNSPLHF. CDR3 coding DNA: TGTGCCAGCAGCCCTGGACAGGGGGTGTATAATTCACCCCTCCACTTT.